The 19 T cell receptor beta chains presented below share a single source sample, sequenced in a study of shared clonotypes between healthy human individuals. Using immunoSEQ multiplex PCR, the repertoire was profiled, and TCRdb retains in-frame clones only, with some absent. This sample has 2 million to 2.5 million clones; 95% occur once, and the top ten carry 0.13%. Sequenced: naive CD4+ T cells sorted from blood. Subset specified: CD45RA+ positively selected. These receptors all come from a man between 18 and 35 years old in good health.

A note on this clone: The identical CDR3 is also encoded by other nucleotide sequences in the sample. The rearrangement uses TRBV5-1 and TRBJ1-1; 7 positions match TRBD1. With 4 bases clipped from V and 1 base from J, the junction kept 7 bases outside the gene matches. The germline V gene has CDR1 SGHRS and CDR2 YFSETQ. The CDR3 is 15 amino acids. The CDR3 is CASSPRTGGNTEAFF. The CDR3 nucleotides read TGCGCCAGCAGCCCCAGGACAGGAGGGAACACTGAAGCTTTCTTT.

This chain joins TRBV5-4 and TRBJ2-3; no reliable D call. The CDR3 spans 12 residues. Trimming removed 0 bases at V and 9 bases at J, with 8 bases between. The germline gives CDR1 SGHNT, CDR2 YYREEE (reference sequence). The CDR3 sequence: CASSLVAGTQYF. The CDR3 region has the DNA TGTGCCAGCAGCTTGGTAGCTGGGACGCAGTATTTT.

The gene calls are TRBV5-6 and TRBJ1-4, with no clear D. V gave up 0 bases and J gave up 4 bases, with 10 bases separating them. Germline V lookup: CDR1 SGHDT, CDR2 YYEEEE. The CDR3 runs 15 residues. The CDR3 is CASSLVSNLNEKLFF. The CDR3 region has the DNA TGTGCCAGCAGCTTGGTCTCCAATCTTAATGAAAAACTGTTTTTT.

The genes are TRBV7-2 and TRBJ2-7; 9 nucleotides align to TRBD1. This CDR3 has 16 amino acids. Germline values: CDR1 SGHTA, CDR2 FQGNSA. V was pared by 1 base and J by 2 bases, with 6 bases of the junction left unmatched. CDR3 DNA: TGTGCCAGCAGCTTAGTAGGGACAGGGACTACCTACGAGCAGTACTTC. It codes for CASSLVGTGTTYEQYF.

The gene calls are TRBV5-1 and TRBJ2-7; the match to TRBD2 covers 8 bases. The V gene end was trimmed by 4 bases and the J gene end by 6 bases; junction bases not matched to a gene: 9. CDR1 is SGHRS, CDR2 YFSETQ, per germline. This CDR3 has 14 residues. CDR3 DNA: TGCGCCAGCAGCCCCGACACGGCGGGGGGCGAGCAGTACTTC. Residues: CASSPDTAGGEQYF. The variable domain in full, completed from reference TRBV5-1 and TRBJ2-7, reads KAGVTQTPRYLIKTRGQQVTLSCSPISGHRSVSWYQQTPGQGLQFLFEYFSETQRNKGNFPGRFSGRQFSNSRSEMNVSTLELGDSALYLCASSPDTAGGEQYFGPGTRLTVT.

The chain employs TRBV11-2 and TRBJ2-7; 9 bases align to TRBD1. Trimming removed 5 bases from V and 0 bases from J; junction bases left unmatched: 14. This CDR3 is 18 amino acids long. Germline assignment: CDR1 SGHAT and CDR2 FQNNGV. The CDR3 nucleotides read TGTGCCAGCAGCCCCCGGACAGGGGCGTCCGTTGTCTCCTACGAGCAGTACTTC. Its translation: CASSPRTGASVVSYEQYF.

The chain couples TRBV18 to TRBJ1-1, with D possibly matching TRBD1 (6 bases). With 0 bases removed from V and 4 bases from J, the gap between germline ends came to 12 bases. The germline V gene encodes CDR1 KGHSH and CDR2 LQKENI. There are 15 residues in the CDR3. The CDR3 loop reads CASSPPSGAGTEAFF. In DNA, the CDR3 is TGTGCCAGCTCACCACCGTCAGGGGCGGGCACTGAAGCTTTCTTT. Based on the CDR3 plus reference TRBV18 and TRBJ1-1, the full variable domain is NAGVMQNPRHLVRRRGQEARLRCSPMKGHSHVYWYRQLPEEGLKFMVYLQKENIIDESGMPKERFSAEFPKEGPSILRIQQVVRGDSAAYFCASSPPSGAGTEAFFGQGTRLTVV.

The gene calls are TRBV11-2 and TRBJ2-5; D unresolved. V gave up 0 bases and J gave up 2 bases, with 10 bases separating them. Per germline, CDR1 SGHAT and CDR2 FQNNGV. The CDR3 spans 15 residues. CDR3: CASSLEGRQQETQYF. The CDR3, as DNA: TGTGCCAGCAGCTTAGAGGGTAGGCAGCAAGAGACCCAGTACTTC.

The V gene is TRBV4-1, the J gene TRBJ1-2; perhaps TRBD1 as D (6 bases). Germline V gene data show CDR1 as MGHRA and CDR2 as YSYEKL. V lost 0 bases, J lost 4 bases, and 12 bases lay in between. This CDR3 spans 15 amino acids. The CDR3 DNA follows: TGCGCCAGCAGCCAAGATAACAGGGAAATCTATGGCTACACCTTC. Its protein product is CASSQDNREIYGYTF.

This clone appeared once. The gene calls are TRBV5-1 and TRBJ1-2; D is uncertain. The V gene's germline CDR1 is SGHRS and CDR2 YFSETQ. The CDR3 extends over 14 amino acids. The germline V and J ends were trimmed by 2 bases and 7 bases, with 15 bases remaining between them. The CDR3 DNA follows: TGCGCCAGCAGCTTAGGACTGGGTAATTCTGGCTACACCTTC. This encodes CASSLGLGNSGYTF.

This chain uses TRBV7-8 with TRBJ1-5; tentative D call: TRBD1 (5 bases). The CDR3 sequence is 14 residues long. Trimming took off 5 bases at V and 2 bases at J, with 10 bases between the two ends. From germline, CDR1 is SGHVS and CDR2 FQNEAQ. CDR3 region: CASSHSGGNQPQHF. In DNA, the CDR3 is TGTGCCAGCAGCCACTCGGGGGGCAATCAGCCCCAGCATTTT. The full variable domain, in which reference TRBV7-8 and TRBJ1-5 provide the parts outside the CDR3, is GAGVSQSPRYKVAKRGQDVALRCDPISGHVSLFWYQQALGQGPEFLTYFQNEAQLDKSGLPSDRFFAERPEGSVSTLKIQRTQQEDSAVYLCASSHSGGNQPQHFGDGTRLSIL.

V usage is TRBV5-6 and J usage is TRBJ2-7; possibly TRBD1 or TRBD2 for D (5 bases each). CDR1 and CDR2 (germline): SGHDT, YYEEEE. The CDR3 has 14 amino acids. Between the trimmed V and J ends, which lost 1 base and 4 bases, there was a span of 12 bases. In nucleotides, the CDR3 is TGTGCCAGCAGCTTGCCGCTCAGGGAGTACGAGCAGTACTTC. Protein sequence: CASSLPLREYEQYF.

The chain links TRBV5-8 to TRBJ1-2; D might be TRBD1 (5 bases). Germline V lookup: CDR1 SGHTS, CDR2 YDEGEE. V lost 3 bases and J 8 bases, leaving 17 bases between the germline ends. The CDR3 loop spans 14 amino acids. CDR3 in amino acids: CASSSGGFTRGYTF. The CDR3 bases are TGTGCCAGCAGCTCCGGGGGGTTCACCAGGGGCTACACCTTC. The full variable domain, rest sourced from reference TRBV5-8 and TRBJ1-2, is EAGVTQSPTHLIKTRGQQATLRCSPISGHTSVYWYQQALGLGLQFLLWYDEGEERNRGNFPPRFSGRQFPNYSSELNVNALELEDSALYLCASSSGGFTRGYTFGSGTRLTVV.

The gene calls are TRBV19 and TRBJ1-1; D is perhaps TRBD1 (6 bases). CDR1 and CDR2 from the germline V gene are LNHDA and SQIVND (reference sequence). The germline V and J ends were trimmed by 3 bases and 3 bases, with 14 bases remaining between them. CDR3 size: 15 residues. The CDR3 here is CASSIQGHPDTEAFF. DNA for the CDR3: TGTGCCAGTAGTATTCAGGGACATCCGGACACTGAAGCTTTCTTT.

The rearrangement uses TRBV30 and TRBJ1-5; possibly TRBD1 for D (6 bases). Trimming took 4 bases from V and 5 from J, leaving 12 bases between them. Germline CDR1 is GTSNPN and CDR2 is SVGIG (reference sequence). The CDR3 has 13 residues. CDR3 in DNA: TGTGCCTGGACTACAGGGCCGCATCAGCCCCAGCATTTT. This encodes CAWTTGPHQPQHF.

The chain uses TRBV4-2 and TRBJ1-5; D is unresolved. The V gene's germline CDR1 is LGHNA and CDR2 YNFKEQ. Deletions cut 0 bases from V and 0 bases from J, with 6 bases between. The CDR3 totals 15 residues. The CDR3 DNA reads as TGTGCCAGCAGCCAAGACGGAGATAGCAATCAGCCCCAGCATTTT. Translating gives CASSQDGDSNQPQHF.

The rearrangement joins TRBV5-5 to TRBJ1-4; perhaps TRBD1 as D (5 bases). Germline V CDR1 and CDR2: SGHKS, YYEKEE (reference sequence). V was shortened by 4 bases and J by 0 bases, with 10 bases between the two germline ends. The CDR3 contains 15 residues. CDR3 DNA sequence: TGTGCCAGCAGCCCCCGGGGGGCAACTAATGAAAAACTGTTTTTT. This translates into CASSPRGATNEKLFF.

The CDR3 DNA follows: TGTGCCAGCATGAACAGGGGGCTCTATAGCAATCAGCCCCAGCATTTT. Translated, it gives CASMNRGLYSNQPQHF. The V gene is TRBV6-6, the J gene TRBJ1-5; 9 nucleotides align to TRBD1. The V and J ends lost 7 bases and 0 bases, in that order; junction bases with no gene match: 7. The CDR3 runs to 16 residues. The germline V gene has CDR1 MNHNY and CDR2 SVGAGI (reference sequence).

This clone was seen a single time. This sequence joins TRBV15 and TRBJ2-5; maybe TRBD2 (6 bases). This CDR3 is built from 17 residues. The V gene's germline CDR1 is LNHNV and CDR2 YYDKDF (reference sequence). Trimming took 2 bases from V and 2 from J, leaving 18 bases between them. The CDR3 DNA follows: TGTGCCACCAGCAGAAAATCAACGGGGGACTCTCAAGAGACCCAGTACTTC. Protein: CATSRKSTGDSQETQYF.